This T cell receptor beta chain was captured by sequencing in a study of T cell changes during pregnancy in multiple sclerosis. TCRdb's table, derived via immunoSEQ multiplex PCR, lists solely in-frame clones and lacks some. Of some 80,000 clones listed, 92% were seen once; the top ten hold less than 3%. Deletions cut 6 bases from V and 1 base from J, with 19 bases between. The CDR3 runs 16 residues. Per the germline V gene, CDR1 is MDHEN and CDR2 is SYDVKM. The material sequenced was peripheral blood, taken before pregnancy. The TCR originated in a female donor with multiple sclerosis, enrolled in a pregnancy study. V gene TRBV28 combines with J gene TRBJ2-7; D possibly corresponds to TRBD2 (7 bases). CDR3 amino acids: CASSTSGGRGSYEQYF. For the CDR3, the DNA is TGTGCCAGCAGCACCAGTGGGGGGAGGGGGTCCTACGAGCAGTACTTC.